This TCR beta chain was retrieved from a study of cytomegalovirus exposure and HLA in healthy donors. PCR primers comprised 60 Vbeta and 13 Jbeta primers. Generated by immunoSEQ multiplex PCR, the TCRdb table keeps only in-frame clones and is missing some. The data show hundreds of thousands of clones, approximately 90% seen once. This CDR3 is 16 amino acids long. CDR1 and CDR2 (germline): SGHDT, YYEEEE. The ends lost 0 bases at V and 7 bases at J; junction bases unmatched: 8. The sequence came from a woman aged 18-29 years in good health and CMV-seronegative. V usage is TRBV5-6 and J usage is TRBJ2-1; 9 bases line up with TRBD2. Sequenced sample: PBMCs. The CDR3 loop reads CASSLELAGRGNEQFF. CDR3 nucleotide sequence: TGTGCCAGCAGCTTGGAGCTAGCGGGGAGAGGGAATGAGCAGTTCTTC.